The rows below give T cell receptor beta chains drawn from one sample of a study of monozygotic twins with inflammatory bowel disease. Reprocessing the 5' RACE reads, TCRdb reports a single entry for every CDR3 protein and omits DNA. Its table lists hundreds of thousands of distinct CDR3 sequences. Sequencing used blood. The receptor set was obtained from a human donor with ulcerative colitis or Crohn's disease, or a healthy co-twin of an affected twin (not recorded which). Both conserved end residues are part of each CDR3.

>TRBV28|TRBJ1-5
CASSPSGQPQHF
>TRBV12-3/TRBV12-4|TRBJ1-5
CASRDGLNQPQHF
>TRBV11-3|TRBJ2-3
CASSLGGSLYTDTQYF
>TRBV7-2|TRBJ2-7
CASTLGTGSYEQYF
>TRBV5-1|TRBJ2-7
CASSPGVSYEQYF
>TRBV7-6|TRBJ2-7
CASSFLGTSGRTRTYEQYF
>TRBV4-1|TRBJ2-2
CASSQAKGLTGELFF
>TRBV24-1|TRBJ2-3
CATSASPGQGADTQYF
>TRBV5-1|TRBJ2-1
CASSLSRQGNNEQFF
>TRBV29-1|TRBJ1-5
CSVEEGAGNQPQHF
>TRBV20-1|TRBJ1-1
CSASSRGALNTEAFF
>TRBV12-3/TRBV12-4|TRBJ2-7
CASSLARAGGISYEQYF
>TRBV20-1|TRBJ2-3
CSALGLALDTQYF
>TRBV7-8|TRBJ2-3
CASSLDGAGVGTDTQYF
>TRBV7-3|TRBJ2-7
CASSLDRENEQYF
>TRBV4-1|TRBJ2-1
CASQNPSQGSYNEQFF
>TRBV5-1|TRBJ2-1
CASSLAGTDIYNEQFF
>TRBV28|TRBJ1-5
CASSLSRLNQPQHF
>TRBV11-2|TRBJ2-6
CASSLVAGIISGANVLTF
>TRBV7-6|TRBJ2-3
CASSPVDGAIRAQYF
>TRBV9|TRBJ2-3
CASSAGPVTDTQYF
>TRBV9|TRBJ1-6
CASSLTNRVGDSPLHF
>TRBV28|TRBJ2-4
CASSLAYAKNIQYF
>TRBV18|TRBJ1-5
CASSPDWGGGQPQHF
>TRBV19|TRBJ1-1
CASTPGQGAEAFF
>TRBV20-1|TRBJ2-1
CSAKIAGSLEQFF
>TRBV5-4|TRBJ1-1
CASSLLDRGHTEAFF
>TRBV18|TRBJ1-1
CASSPRVRDAEAFF
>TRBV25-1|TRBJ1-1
CASRVTENTEAFF
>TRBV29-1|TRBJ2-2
CSVGNMGELFF
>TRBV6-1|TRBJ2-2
CASGGGRFTGELFF
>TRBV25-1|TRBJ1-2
CASSGGQGRGYTF
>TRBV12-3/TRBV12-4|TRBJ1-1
CASSYQGGAFF
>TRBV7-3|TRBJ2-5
CASLRVGAQETQYF
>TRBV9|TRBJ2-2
CASSPVPKGQGGLFF
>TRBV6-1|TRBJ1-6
CATYREVGTPLHF
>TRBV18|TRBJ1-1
CASSPPSVNTEAFF
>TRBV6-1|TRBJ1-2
CASQIGGVNYGYTF
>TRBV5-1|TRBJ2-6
CASSGSPGQDLSGANVLTF
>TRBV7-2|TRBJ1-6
CASSLEYGGYNNSPLHF
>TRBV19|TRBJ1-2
CAIRIYEGHDGYTF
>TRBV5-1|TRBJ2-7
CASGVAGGYEQYF
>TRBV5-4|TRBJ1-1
CASSPSGLGAFF
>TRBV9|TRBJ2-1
CASSVSGTYNEQFF
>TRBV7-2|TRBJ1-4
CASSSQGAVEKLFF
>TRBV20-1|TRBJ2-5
CSAIQLEGETQYF
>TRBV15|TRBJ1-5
CATSRLTDNLARPQHF